This T cell receptor beta chain came from a study of blood T cells in healthy people across ages. The CDR3 spans 15 residues. J was trimmed by 2 bases and V by 3 bases; bases with no gene match: 7. Germline V gene sequence: CDR1 MDHEN, CDR2 SYDVKM. A sample-barcoded 5' primer and a J-beta primer mix were used in a second PCR of about 7 to 12 cycles. A template-switch adaptor that had 12 random nucleotides put a tag on each cDNA molecule. Sequencing yielded, for each sample, at least 2.5 million paired-end reads carrying CDR3. Each CDR3 protein gets one entry after TCRdb re-called the 5' RACE reads with MiXCR. The table includes approximately 800,000 distinct CDR3 sequences, 55% to 75% detected once. This clonotype showed up just once. In terms of origin and age, donors were healthy Caucasian individuals from Russia aged about 6 to 95. Extracted total RNA amounted to at least 5.5 micrograms for each sample.

Sequenced material: blood. This TCR was recovered from a man aged 25-40 years in good health. The chain links TRBV28 to TRBJ2-7, with 7 bases fitting TRBD1. CDR3 DNA: TGTGCCAGCAGTTTCCAAGCAGGGGGAGCCTACGAGCAGTACTTC. Translation gives CASSFQAGGAYEQYF.